Listed here are 17 T cell receptor beta chains from one sample, sequenced in a study of T cells after yellow fever vaccination. TCRdb re-derived calls from the 5' RACE reads in MiXCR, one entry per CDR3 protein. The sample lists hundreds of thousands of distinct CDR3 sequences, roughly 14% occurring once. Sequenced material: PBMCs, taken on the day of the yellow fever booster vaccination. The receptors originated from a man aged 30-40 years who received the YFV17D yellow fever vaccine.

The sample holds a few counts of this clonotype. The rearrangement joins TRBV5-6 to TRBJ1-2; D call uncertain. The CDR3 covers 14 residues. Germline CDR1 reads SGHDT; CDR2 reads YYEEEE. The V and J ends lost 0 bases and 4 bases respectively, with 10 bases between them. The CDR3 nucleotides read TGTGCCAGCAGCTTGGGGGAGGGTCGCTATGGCTACACCTTC. Translating it yields CASSLGEGRYGYTF.

The DNA of the CDR3 is TGTGCCAGCAGTTACTTAGCGGCGAACTACGAGCAGTACTTC. This codes for CASSYLAANYEQYF. The chain carries TRBV6-2 or TRBV6-3 and TRBJ2-7; tentatively, D is TRBD2 (6 bases). The CDR3 spans 14 residues. In germline, CDR1 is MNHEY, CDR2 SVGEGT. Trimming took off 1 base at V and 3 bases at J, with 10 bases between the two ends.

This clonotype was recorded a few times. V and J are TRBV29-1 and TRBJ2-4; no clear D gene. Germline assignment: CDR1 SQVTM and CDR2 ANQGSEA. This CDR3 has 13 residues. The V end was cut by 3 bases, the J end by 7 bases, with 13 bases between. CDR3 sequence (DNA): TGCAGCGTTGACGTCCCCGAGTCCAACATTCAGTACTTC. It is translated as CSVDVPESNIQYF.

V usage is TRBV20-1 and J usage is TRBJ1-3, with D possibly matching TRBD1 (6 bases). The V gene lost 0 bases and the J gene lost 4 bases, with 25 bases spanning the gap. Germline CDR1 is DFQATT and CDR2 is SNEGSKA (reference sequence). This CDR3 region has 19 residues. DNA of the CDR3: TGCAGTGCTAGAGATCTCGGGACAAGCGGCTCCATAGGAGGAAACACCATATATTTT. This sequence encodes CSARDLGTSGSIGGNTIYF.

This clonotype was seen more than once but under ten times. This chain uses TRBV7-9 with TRBJ2-1, with TRBD2 matching 11 bases. The CDR3 sequence is 16 residues long. The germline CDR1 and CDR2 sequences are SEHNR and FQNEAQ (reference sequence). J lost 9 bases, V lost 0 bases, and 7 bases had no gene match. The CDR3: CASSLAGLAEGREQFF. The CDR3 region has the DNA TGTGCCAGCAGCTTAGCGGGACTAGCGGAGGGTCGTGAGCAGTTCTTC.

The CDR3 loop is CASSYSEGAWFF. Written as DNA, the CDR3 is TGTGCCAGCAGTTACTCGGAGGGGGCTTGGTTTTTT. The J gene is TRBJ1-4, the V gene TRBV6-6, with 7 bases identical to TRBD1. Germline CDR1 is MNHNY and CDR2 is SVGAGI (reference sequence). This CDR3 region has 12 residues. V was pared by 0 bases and J by 16 bases, with 5 bases of the junction left unmatched.

This clonotype was seen a handful of times. The J gene is TRBJ1-2, the V gene TRBV5-1; D unresolved. Germline loops: CDR1 SGHRS, CDR2 YFSETQ. The CDR3 is 13 residues long. Trimming cost V 1 base and J 6 bases, with 10 bases left between them. CDR3 residues: CASSLSEVDGYTF. The CDR3 DNA reads TGCGCCAGCAGCTTGAGCGAGGTGGATGGCTACACCTTC.

The rearrangement joins TRBV6-5 to TRBJ2-7, with TRBD1 identical over 10 bases. CDR1 is MNHEY and CDR2 is SVGAGI in the germline V gene. The CDR3 runs 16 residues. The junction had 11 bases not matched to a gene; V was cut back by 4 bases and J by 5 bases. In nucleotides, the CDR3 is TGTGCCAGCAGTTCGGACCCGGGACAGGGGATCCACGAGCAGTACTTC. Protein sequence: CASSSDPGQGIHEQYF.

In regard to this clonotype: A read error is possible here, since a much larger clone lies one base away. The rearrangement links TRBV20-1 to TRBJ2-3; 9 positions match TRBD2. Looked up from germline, CDR1 is DFQATT and CDR2 is SNEGSKA (reference sequence). This CDR3 is 16 amino acids long. This chain's CDR3 is CCAPRGSGRRVDTQYF. CDR3 nucleotides: TGCTGTGCTCCCCGAGGCAGCGGGAGGAGGGTAGATACGCAGTATTTT.

The chain is built from TRBV19 and TRBJ2-2; 10 bases line up with TRBD1. Germline-derived CDR1 and CDR2 are LNHDA and SQIVND (reference sequence). There are 14 residues in the CDR3. Trimming cost V 5 bases and J 7 bases; bases outside gene matches: 4. CDR3 DNA sequence: TGTGCCAGTAGTTCGGGACAGGGGATCGGGGAGCTGTTTTTT. Encoded protein: CASSSGQGIGELFF. Full variable domain (rest looked up from reference TRBV19 and TRBJ2-2): DGGITQSPKYLFRKEGQNVTLSCEQNLNHDAMYWYRQDPGQGLRLIYYSQIVNDFQKGDIAEGYSVSREKKESFPLTVTSAQKNPTAFYLCASSSGQGIGELFFGEGSRLTVL.

In its sample, this clonotype was seen a few times. The rearrangement links TRBV4-1 to TRBJ2-5; D is ambiguous. Germline-derived CDR1 and CDR2 are MGHRA and YSYEKL. The CDR3 runs to 16 residues. The V end was cut by 1 base, the J end by 0 bases, with 12 bases between. The CDR3 loop is CASSQGPPQYQETQYF. CDR3 bases: TGCGCCAGCAGCCAAGGTCCCCCCCAATACCAAGAGACCCAGTACTTC.

The chain has TRBV7-2 and TRBJ2-4, with TRBD2 as a possible D gene (5 bases). Germline CDR1 reads SGHTA; CDR2 reads FQGNSA. V was cut by 2 bases and J by 2 bases, with 10 bases left in between. The CDR3 spans 15 residues. CDR3: CASSLKAGPKNIQYF. The CDR3 nucleotides are TGTGCCAGCAGCTTAAAGGCGGGCCCCAAAAACATTCAGTACTTC.

In this sample, this clonotype turned up a few times. The CDR3 DNA follows: TGTGCCATCTCCGGGAGTCCAAGCTCCTACGAGCAGTACTTC. This gives the protein CAISGSPSSYEQYF. The V gene is TRBV10-3, the J gene TRBJ2-7; D is possibly TRBD2 (6 bases). Trimming removed 8 bases from V and 0 bases from J, with 14 bases in between. CDR1 is ENHRY and CDR2 is SYGVKD in the germline V gene. CDR3 length: 14 amino acids.

The chain carries TRBV11-2 and TRBJ2-3; D gene unclear. The CDR3 is 17 amino acids. CDR1 and CDR2 (germline): SGHAT, FQNNGV. V gave up 1 base and J gave up 2 bases, with 16 bases separating them. The DNA for the CDR3 is TGTGCCAGCAGCTTAGTGAGCCCCGTGTACTTCACAGATACGCAGTATTTT. Its protein is CASSLVSPVYFTDTQYF.

The chain links TRBV3-1 to TRBJ2-5, with 10 bases fitting TRBD1. Trimming removed 4 bases from V and 5 bases from J; junction bases left unmatched: 4. The CDR3 is 14 residues long. Germline assignment: CDR1 LGHDT and CDR2 YNNKEL (reference sequence). CDR3 nucleotide sequence: TGTGCCAGCAGCCGGGGACAGGGGATCGAGACCCAGTACTTC. Translating gives CASSRGQGIETQYF.

The gene calls are TRBV7-8 and TRBJ2-2; D call uncertain. The CDR3 loop spans 13 amino acids. Trimming removed 3 bases at V and 8 bases at J, with 10 bases between. Germline lookup yields CDR1 SGHVS and CDR2 FQNEAQ. CDR3 sequence (DNA): TGTGCCAGCAGCTTTCAAAGCTCAGGGGAGCTGTTTTTT. This translates into CASSFQSSGELFF.

The V call is TRBV12-3 or TRBV12-4, the J call TRBJ2-7; D is perhaps TRBD1 or TRBD2 (5 bases each). The CDR3 is made up of 13 amino acids. The V and J ends lost 3 bases and 8 bases respectively, with 14 bases between them. The CDR3 DNA reads TGTGCCAGCAGTTTCCACGGGGCCTTACAGCAGTACTTC. This encodes CASSFHGALQQYF.